This TCR beta chain was sequenced during a study of blood T cell repertoires in COVID-19. At the level of the study: From T cells, B-cell-depleted T cells, or PBMCs came the material, which was cDNA or gDNA.

In germline, CDR1 is SGDLS, CDR2 YYNGEE. This CDR3 region has 22 residues. V lost 1 base to trimming and J lost 4 bases; unmatched junction nucleotides: 23. In the source study's methods: Reference gene primer amplification in the assay estimated nucleated cell counts. Some clones are missing from TCRdb's copy, which holds only in-frame ones; the method was immunoSEQ multiplex PCR. The V and J calls and clone size come from that table; D and trimming were worked out from the DNA. The repertoire holds over 45,000 clones, roughly 90% seen once, with about 8.5% in the top ten. J is TRBJ2-3 and V is TRBV9, with 11 bases identical to TRBD2. This sequence originates from a man in his 60s with active COVID-19. Sequences were obtained from peripheral blood. The CDR3 DNA reads as TGTGCCAGCAGCGTAAGGGCCCGCGCCGTAACCTTAGCGGGAGGGCAATCAGATACGCAGTATTTT. Amino acid sequence: CASSVRARAVTLAGGQSDTQYF.